This entry lists 20 T cell receptor beta chains sequenced from one sample in a study of tumor-infiltrating lymphocytes in primary liver carcinoma. The researchers obtained blood RNA from unsorted whole blood and also extracted germline DNA. TCR beta cDNA was prepared out of about 510 ng total RNA by means of a constant-region primer. Slightly modified ARM-PCR with three nested multiplex PCR rounds yielded TCR beta libraries. TRBV1-TRBV30 forward primers paired with a C-beta reverse primer were used in the first two PCR rounds, which ran 9 to 10 cycles each. TCRdb ran MiXCR on the multiplex PCR reads and lists one entry per CDR3 protein. The repertoire holds 150,000 to 200,000 distinct CDR3 sequences, with about 60% as singletons. Sequenced material: peripheral blood. Source of these receptors: a man aged 35 to 55 with primary liver carcinoma and hepatitis B virus infection.

Concerning this clonotype itself: A junction boundary mismatches the germline segment, possibly from a read error. V gene TRBV6-5 combines with J gene TRBJ2-1; D assignment may be TRBD1 or TRBD2 (7 bases each). The CDR3 consists of 16 residues. Per germline, CDR1 MNHEY and CDR2 SVGAGI. CDR3 sequence reads: CPSSKGGRGRLNEQFF. CDR3 nucleotide sequence: TGTCCCAGCAGCAAGGGGGGGAGGGGGCGCCTCAATGAGCAGTTCTTC.

This clonotype was observed a handful of times. The chain employs TRBV7-9 and TRBJ2-5; TRBD2 is a possible D gene (6 bases). This CDR3 has 12 amino acids. Looked up from germline, CDR1 is SEHNR and CDR2 is FQNEAQ (reference sequence). Trimming took 11 bases from V and 7 from J, leaving 17 bases between them. As DNA, the CDR3 is TGTGCCTCAGCGGGCGGGTCCGGGACCCAGTACTTC. Amino acids: CASAGGSGTQYF.

In this sample, this clonotype turned up many times. The V gene is TRBV11-2, the J gene TRBJ2-1; 11 bases are a match to TRBD2. From germline, CDR1 is SGHAT and CDR2 FQNNGV. The V and J ends lost 6 bases and 5 bases, in that order; junction bases with no gene match: 3. The length of the CDR3 is 14 residues. CDR3 coding DNA: TGTGCCAGCAGAGGACTAGCGGGCCACAATGAGCAGTTCTTC. Translated, it gives CASRGLAGHNEQFF. The complete variable domain, with remaining parts taken from reference TRBV11-2 and TRBJ2-1, reads EAGVAQSPRYKIIEKRQSVAFWCNPISGHATLYWYQQILGQGPKLLIQFQNNGVVDDSQLPKDRFSAERLKGVDSTLKIQPAKLEDSAVYLCASRGLAGHNEQFFGPGTRLTVL.

J is TRBJ2-2 and V is TRBV2, with 7 bases matching TRBD1. This CDR3 region has 14 residues. Germline trimming cut 7 bases from V and 1 base from J; bases unmatched to any gene: 3. In germline, CDR1 is SNHLY, CDR2 FYNNEI. In nucleotides, the CDR3 is TGTGCCAGCAATCCAGGGGGGAACACCGGGGAGCTGTTTTTT. Its translation: CASNPGGNTGELFF.

As concerns this clonotype: A much larger clone lies one base from this, so it may be a read error. The gene calls are TRBV29-1 and TRBJ1-1; tentative D call: TRBD1 (6 bases). CDR3 length: 12 amino acids. The V gene lost 7 bases and the J gene lost 5 bases, with 14 bases spanning the gap. The germline CDR1 and CDR2 sequences are SQVTM and ANQGSEA. The CDR3 protein is CSDRRGGTEAFF. The CDR3 DNA reads TGCAGCGACCGCAGGGGTGGAACTGAAGCTTTCTTT.

Note on this clonotype: Relative to the germline gene, one junction end is altered; a read error may explain this. The chain combines TRBV10-3 with TRBJ1-1, with 8 bases identical to TRBD1. CDR3 length: 13 residues. The germline V gene has CDR1 ENHRY and CDR2 SYGVKD. CDR3 bases: TGTGCCTTCAGTGAACACCGGGACAGGGAAGCTTTCTTT. Its protein product is CAFSEHRDREAFF.

This clonotype appeared once. Sequence at one end of the junction differs from germline and may be a read error. The V call is TRBV11-2, the J call TRBJ2-5; 7 nucleotides line up with TRBD2. The CDR3 runs to 14 residues. CDR1 is SGHAT, CDR2 FQNNGV, per germline. CDR3 sequence: CASSFTGGQVTQYF. CDR3 nucleotides: TGTGCCAGCAGTTTCACGGGGGGTCAAGTGACCCAGTACTTC.

In the case of this clonotype: Its ends do not fully match the called genes, so a read error is possible. The rearrangement uses TRBV12-3 or TRBV12-4 and TRBJ1-1, with a weak D call TRBD1 (6 bases). The CDR3 loop spans 17 amino acids. The CDR3 protein is CAISQLPQGKGGAEAFF. The DNA for the CDR3 is TGTGCCATCAGTCAACTCCCCCAGGGGAAGGGGGGGGCTGAAGCCTTCTTT.

This clonotype was observed a handful of times. V is TRBV5-8 and J is TRBJ2-3; D may be TRBD1 (5 bases). The V and J ends lost 6 bases and 4 bases respectively, with 12 bases between them. There are 13 residues in the CDR3. Germline CDR1 reads SGHTS; CDR2 reads YDEGEE. The CDR3 protein is CASNGQASDTQYF. The CDR3 bases are TGTGCCAGCAACGGACAAGCTTCAGATACGCAGTATTTT.

The rearrangement joins TRBV12-3 or TRBV12-4 to TRBJ1-6; a weak D match, TRBD1 (5 bases). V gave up 7 bases and J gave up 5 bases, with 15 bases separating them. This CDR3 is 15 amino acids long. The DNA of the CDR3 is TGTGCCAGCACCCTCCTGGGGACCGATAATTCACCCCTCCACTTT. Translating it yields CASTLLGTDNSPLHF.

This chain joins TRBV7-9 and TRBJ1-4; 8 bases line up with TRBD1. CDR1 and CDR2 (germline): SEHNR, FQNEAQ (reference sequence). V shed 10 bases and J 7 bases; nucleotides not matched to a gene: 17. CDR3 size: 16 residues. For the CDR3, the DNA is TGTGCCAACGGCTTCGACTTGGACAGGGTCGGTGAAAAACTGTTTTTT. Amino acids: CANGFDLDRVGEKLFF.

The V and J genes are TRBV4-1 and TRBJ1-6, with D maybe TRBD1 (5 bases). The CDR3 runs 16 residues. With 4 bases removed from V and 7 bases from J, the gap between germline ends came to 17 bases. Germline lookup yields CDR1 MGHRA and CDR2 YSYEKL. CDR3 protein: CASSPRRGNGNSPLHF. In DNA, the CDR3 is TGCGCCAGCAGCCCACGACGGGGGAATGGAAATTCACCCCTCCACTTT.

In this sample, this clonotype turned up many times. The V gene is TRBV11-1, the J gene TRBJ2-7; 7 bases map to TRBD1. Germline V gene data show CDR1 as SGHAT and CDR2 as FQDESV (reference sequence). Trimming took 3 bases from V and 1 from J; bases not matched to a gene: 6. CDR3 length: 15 amino acids. This chain's CDR3 is CASSFFQGVSYEQYF. The DNA of the CDR3 is TGTGCCAGCAGCTTCTTTCAGGGGGTATCCTACGAGCAGTACTTC.

In regard to this clonotype: Sequence at one end of the junction differs from germline and may be a read error. The rearrangement uses TRBV6-5 and TRBJ2-3; 14 nucleotides line up with TRBD2. Germline V gene lookup returns CDR1 MNHEY and CDR2 SVGAGI. CDR3 length equals 15 residues. Written as DNA, the CDR3 is TGTTCCAGCAGTGCGACTAGCGGGAGGGGAAATACGCAGTATTTT. This sequence encodes CSSSATSGRGNTQYF.

V gene TRBV5-5 combines with J gene TRBJ2-2; the match to TRBD2 covers 11 bases. The germline CDR1 and CDR2 sequences are SGHKS and YYEKEE (reference sequence). This CDR3 spans 16 amino acids. V shed 4 bases, J shed 7 bases, and the junction held 9 bases outside the gene matches. The CDR3 coding sequence is TGTGCCAGCAGCCTCCGGCTAGCGGGAGGTCTCGGGGAGCTGTTTTTT. Its translation: CASSLRLAGGLGELFF.

The chain employs TRBV11-2 and TRBJ1-5; D remains unclear. V was shortened by 5 bases and J by 6 bases, with 14 bases between the two germline ends. The V gene's germline CDR1 is SGHAT and CDR2 FQNNGV. This CDR3 comprises 14 residues. The CDR3 region is CASSELDAGQPQHF. CDR3 nucleotide sequence: TGTGCCAGCAGCGAGCTAGACGCAGGTCAGCCCCAGCATTTT.

The chain combines TRBV28 with TRBJ2-1; possible D gene TRBD2, 7 bases. The ends were cut back, 7 bases at V and 8 bases at J, with 21 bases in the middle. This CDR3 contains 15 residues. The germline gives CDR1 MDHEN, CDR2 SYDVKM. The CDR3: CASIRREGGNDEQFF. DNA of the CDR3: TGTGCCAGCATCAGGAGGGAGGGGGGAAACGATGAGCAGTTCTTC.

Comments on this clonotype: An end of the junction does not agree with germline; a read error may underlie this. This chain joins TRBV6-2 or TRBV6-3 and TRBJ2-7, with D unresolved. The CDR3 consists of 13 residues. Germline V gene sequence: CDR1 MNHEY, CDR2 SVGEGT. CDR3 sequence: CVSSFGSSYEQYF. The CDR3 DNA reads as TGTGTCAGCAGTTTTGGCTCATCCTACGAGCAGTACTTC.

About this clonotype: An end of the junction does not agree with germline; a read error may underlie this. The chain recombines TRBV4-1 with TRBJ2-7, with TRBD2 identical over 11 bases. The CDR3 is 14 residues long. Germline CDR1 is MGHRA and CDR2 is YSYEKL. The CDR3 protein is CANSTGLAVHEQYF. CDR3 nucleotides: TGCGCCAACAGCACGGGACTAGCGGTCCACGAGCAGTACTTC.

This clonotype was picked up a small number of times. V gene TRBV10-3 combines with J gene TRBJ1-5; D is perhaps TRBD1 (5 bases). V was clipped by 6 bases and J by 6 bases, with 9 bases between them. Germline V lookup: CDR1 ENHRY, CDR2 SYGVKD. CDR3 length equals 12 residues. The CDR3 bases are TGTGCCATCAGGGGGGAAGGTCAGCCCCAGCATTTT. Translation gives CAIRGEGQPQHF.